This TCR beta chain was recovered during a study of T cell repertoires in cytomegalovirus infection (dated by TCRdb to between 2018 and 2020). At the level of the whole study: Donor HLA type was relevant to the analysis, as public TCR beta signatures indicated carriage of CMV infection together with the matching HLA type.

Turning to this clonotype: The antigen it binds to is not known. The sample holds no much larger clone one base away, and base qualities are not on file.

V loses 10 bases, J loses 5 bases, and the germline ends lie 22 bases apart. Looking up the germline V gene (reference sequence) yields CDR1 MNHEY and CDR2 SMNVEV. The CDR3 runs 15 amino acids, cysteine and phenylalanine included. Only the CDR3 DNA is retained, 45 bases long and in frame from the first base. The instrument was an Illumina HiSeq 1500. The raw public reads went through TCRdb reprocessing: fastp at Q25, MiXCR clone calling, in-frame beta chains kept. Each CDR3 protein gets just one entry, which takes the most common genes and DNA from the rows behind it. The sample has hundreds of thousands of distinct CDR3 sequences on record, around 24% of them singletons. The top ten hold roughly 8% of the sample. The paper's findings and limits, for the study overall: In both this cohort and an independent approximately 350-donor cohort, the cumulative frequency of public TCR beta family members distinguished carriers of CMV infection plus the relevant HLA type. The ex vivo response was dominated by HLA-C-restricted CMV-specific TCR beta clonotypes, and the single most frequent clonotype in two of eight donors was supplied by these HLA-C-restricted clonotypes.

The chain couples TRBV27 to TRBJ2-3; TRBD2 might be the D gene, on 7 matching bases. The source is a human donor in good health (CMV status not recorded). Some clones in this sample may be carry-over from other donors' samples. The sequencing input was CD8+ T cells from PBMCs. The DNA sequence reads TGTGCCACGCTGGGGAGGGGGGGCCACGGAGATACGCAGTATTTT. Its protein product is CATLGRGGHGDTQYF.